This TCR beta chain was sequenced in a study of T cell repertoires in cytomegalovirus infection. Study information: Both CMV infection and a matching HLA type were indicated by public TCR beta signatures.

This CDR3 has 14 residues. Germline values: CDR1 MDHEN, CDR2 SYDVKM. Between the trimmed V and J ends, which lost 4 bases and 6 bases, there was a span of 16 bases. This clonotype appeared a few times. Its target is unknown. In TCRdb, the reads were re-called with MiXCR into one record per CDR3 protein. Of under 850,000 distinct CDR3 sequences in the sample, approximately 33% were seen once. The starting material was cultured PBMCs, obtained from culture after CMV antigen stimulation. This sequence joins TRBV28 and TRBJ2-7; no firm D call. This receptor was taken from a human donor in good health (CMV status not recorded). Some clones in this sample may be carry-over from other donors' samples. In DNA form, the CDR3 reads TGTGCCAGCAGTTCCCCAGTTGGGGTCGGCGAGCAGTACTTC. Translation: CASSSPVGVGEQYF. Full variable domain (missing parts from reference TRBV28 and TRBJ2-7): DVKVTQSSRYLVKRTGEKVFLECVQDMDHENMFWYRQDPGLGLRLIYFSYDVKMKEKGDIPEGYSVSREKKERFSLILESASTNQTSMYLCASSSPVGVGEQYFGPGTRLTVT.